This TCR beta chain is from a study of regulatory T cells in long-lasting Graves disease. The TCR beta library used iRepertoire HTBI primers with Arm-PCR amplification of CDR3. TCRdb reprocessed the multiplex PCR reads with MiXCR, giving one entry per CDR3 protein. Counted here are some 280,000 distinct CDR3 sequences, around 23% occurring once; the ten biggest clones make up more than 50%. The table lists this clonotype with many counts. Its antigen is not identified. Regarding time point: persistent/refractory GD, antithyroid drugs over 5 years with positive TRAb. The TCR library was made from RNA that had been extracted from PBMCs in TRIzol. V dropped 7 bases and J dropped 5 bases, with 14 bases sitting between them. The CDR3 has 13 residues. Germline CDR1 and CDR2: MDHEN and SYDVKM. General study findings and limits: Accuracy was possibly reduced by small sample size. Whereas new patients shared 800 to 1,000 public clonotypes, persistent patients shared more, at approximately 2,500.

The material sequenced was peripheral blood mononuclear cells (PBMCs), taken when the disease was refractory, from a patient treated with antithyroid drugs. V and J are TRBV28 and TRBJ2-5; D possibly uses TRBD1 or TRBD2 (5 bases each). The clonotype originates from a female donor with Graves disease. The CDR3 DNA follows: TGTGCCAGCAAGTGGGGGAATTTGGAGACCCAGTACTTC. Its protein product is CASKWGNLETQYF.